This TCR beta chain was retrieved from a study of vaccination effects on CD4 cells after COVID-19. Turning to this clone: Its target is not known.

Assay used: immunoSEQ multiplex PCR; TCRdb lists only in-frame clones, some missing. The sample carries 67,000 or so clones, about 80% recorded once. The V and J ends lost 7 bases and 1 base respectively, with 20 bases between them. There are 16 residues in the CDR3. Germline V lookup: CDR1 SGHDT, CDR2 YYEEEE. Viral peptide pool expansion of antigen-specific CD4+ T cells preceded sequencing in the ViraFEST assay. Following culture for 9 to 11 days, CD4+ T cells were isolated. Each participant received a vaccine that was either BNT162b2 or mRNA-1273, given as two doses. About 2.1 million PBMC were seeded per well and grown in the presence of roughly 10 IU/ml IL-2 and about 10 ug/ml peptides.

The material was CD4+ T cells from PBMCs cultured with HCoV-229E spike peptides, obtained after COVID-19 vaccination. The chain has TRBV5-6 and TRBJ1-1; D possibly corresponds to TRBD1 (5 bases). The sequence was collected from a human donor who received a COVID-19 vaccine. The CDR3 coding sequence is TGTGCCAGCCTCTTTAGGGGCAGCTCCTCGAACACTGAAGCTTTCTTT. It translates to CASLFRGSSSNTEAFF.